The sequence of this T cell receptor (beta chain) was determined in a study of shared clonotypes between healthy human individuals. A single count supports this clone. The CDR3 runs 15 residues. V lost 6 bases, J lost 3 bases, and 5 bases stayed unmatched. Germline-derived CDR1 and CDR2 are MNHNS and SASEGT. CD45RA-negative memory and CD45RA+ naive subsets were split from the CD4+ cells. Libraries were prepared by immunoSEQ multiplex PCR; TCRdb keeps only in-frame clonotypes and omits some of them. The table has 2 million to 2.5 million clones, under 97% seen once; the top ten hold approximately 0.13%.

The rearrangement joins TRBV6-1 to TRBJ2-1, with 10 bases that match TRBD2. The receptor was isolated from a man aged 18 to 29 in good health. The sequencing input was naive CD4+ T cells sorted from blood. Subset denoted: CD45RA+ positively selected. CDR3 sequence (DNA): TGTGCCAGCAGAACGATAGCGGGAGGCTACAATGAGCAGTTCTTC. Encoded protein: CASRTIAGGYNEQFF.